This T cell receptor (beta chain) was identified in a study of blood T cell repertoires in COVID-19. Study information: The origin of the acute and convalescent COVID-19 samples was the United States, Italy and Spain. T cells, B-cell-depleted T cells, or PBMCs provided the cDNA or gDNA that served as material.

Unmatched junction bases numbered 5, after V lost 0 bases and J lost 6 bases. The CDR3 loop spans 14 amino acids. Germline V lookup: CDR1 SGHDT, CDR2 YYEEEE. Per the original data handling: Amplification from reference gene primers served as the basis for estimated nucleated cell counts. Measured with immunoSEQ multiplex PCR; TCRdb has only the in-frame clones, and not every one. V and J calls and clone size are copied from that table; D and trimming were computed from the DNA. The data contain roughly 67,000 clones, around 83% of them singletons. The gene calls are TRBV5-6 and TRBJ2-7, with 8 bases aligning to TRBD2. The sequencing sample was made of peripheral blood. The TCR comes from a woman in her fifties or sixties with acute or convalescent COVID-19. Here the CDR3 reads CASSLDRGGSEQYF. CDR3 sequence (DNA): TGTGCCAGCAGCTTGGACCGGGGGGGAAGCGAGCAGTACTTC. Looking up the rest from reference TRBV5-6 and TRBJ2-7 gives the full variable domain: DAGVTQSPTHLIKTRGQQVTLRCSPKSGHDTVSWYQQALGQGPQFIFQYYEEEERQRGNFPDRFSGHQFPNYSSELNVNALLLGDSALYLCASSLDRGGSEQYFGPGTRLTVT.